This is a list of T cell receptor beta chains from one sample in a study of blood T cell repertoires in COVID-19. Data came from immunoSEQ multiplex PCR; TCRdb stores just in-frame clones and leaves some out. This table has 60,000 or so clones, under 85% appearing once. The sequenced sample was peripheral blood. The receptors stem from a woman aged 80 or older with acute or convalescent COVID-19. Both conserved end residues are part of each CDR3. Fields, in order: V gene, J gene, CDR3 protein.

v_call: TRBV7-3
j_call: TRBJ2-2
cdr3_aa: CASSLRFSGINTGELFF

v_call: TRBV30
j_call: TRBJ2-2
cdr3_aa: CAWRLAGVTGELFF

v_call: TRBV19
j_call: TRBJ1-5
cdr3_aa: CASSIAGIFNQPQHF

v_call: TRBV9
j_call: TRBJ1-2
cdr3_aa: CASRSIDWTGHYGYTF

v_call: TRBV7-8
j_call: TRBJ2-1
cdr3_aa: CASSLNPESSGIGQFF

v_call: TRBV7-3
j_call: TRBJ2-7
cdr3_aa: CASSRGLAGEYEQYF

v_call: TRBV27
j_call: TRBJ2-5
cdr3_aa: CASSLSWEGETQYF

v_call: TRBV28
j_call: TRBJ2-5
cdr3_aa: CASSFTDRGLGTQYF

v_call: TRBV18
j_call: TRBJ2-2
cdr3_aa: CASSTGLAPGELFF

v_call: TRBV12-5
j_call: TRBJ1-3
cdr3_aa: CASATGQPGNTIYF

v_call: TRBV12-5
j_call: TRBJ2-2
cdr3_aa: CASGRAGVTGELFF